This T cell receptor beta chain was recorded in a study of post-analysis software for immune sequencing data. Study outcomes and limitations: Patients carried a few TRBV segments more frequently than controls did, and TRBV5-6, TRBV5-1 and TRBV20-1 were among them.

The authors incorporated unique molecular identifiers into the TCR beta cDNA libraries. TCRdb re-derived calls from the PCR reads in MiXCR, one entry per CDR3 protein. This table holds approximately 770,000 distinct CDR3 sequences, about half found once. The germline gives CDR1 DFQATT, CDR2 SNEGSKA (reference sequence). CDR3 length equals 12 residues. Many counts were recorded for this clonotype. The target antigen is unknown. This chain uses TRBV20-1 with TRBJ2-1; TRBD2 agrees at 14 bases. What was sequenced was blood. This TCR derives from a girl aged 10 to 17 with multiple sclerosis. CDR3 nucleotides: TGCAGGGGACTAGCGGGAGTCAATGAGCAGTTCTTC. Encoded protein: CRGLAGVNEQFF.